Listed below are T cell receptor beta chains from one sample, sequenced in a study of T cells in Graves' hyperthyroidism and ophthalmopathy. TCRdb fed the multiplex PCR reads into MiXCR, producing one record per CDR3 protein. This sample yields around 300,000 distinct CDR3 sequences, of which about 14% are seen a single time; about 8% belongs to the top ten. Material: blood. All receptors derive from a woman aged 25 to 45 with Graves' hyperthyroidism that later progressed to Graves' ophthalmopathy. Each CDR3 is given with its conserved first and last residue. Clone size is given for some rows only: seen once, a few or many times, or a class if the clone is expanded.

j_call: TRBJ1-3
v_call: TRBV6-2/TRBV6-3
clone_size: NA
cdr3_aa: CASGSGATGNTIYF

j_call: TRBJ1-5
v_call: TRBV18
clone_size: many
cdr3_aa: CASSRGAGSNQPQHF

j_call: TRBJ2-1
v_call: TRBV20-1
clone_size: many
cdr3_aa: CSASPVGLAGFSYNEQFF

j_call: TRBJ2-2
v_call: TRBV10-3
clone_size: once
cdr3_aa: CAISEVAGGVNGELFF

j_call: TRBJ2-1
v_call: TRBV27
clone_size: many
cdr3_aa: CASSPPLHHEQFF

j_call: TRBJ2-1
v_call: TRBV27
clone_size: many
cdr3_aa: CASSSLAGGPDEQFF

j_call: TRBJ1-1
v_call: TRBV7-2
clone_size: many
cdr3_aa: CASSLHGKTVNTEAFF

j_call: TRBJ2-5
v_call: TRBV3-1
clone_size: many
cdr3_aa: CASSPGRDRGKTQYF

j_call: TRBJ2-7
v_call: TRBV28
clone_size: many
cdr3_aa: CASSQSFEQYF

j_call: TRBJ2-3
v_call: TRBV29-1
clone_size: many
cdr3_aa: CSVDAGADTDTQYF

j_call: TRBJ1-2
v_call: TRBV10-3
clone_size: few
cdr3_aa: CAIRTRQSVNYGYTF

j_call: TRBJ2-7
v_call: TRBV27
clone_size: NA
cdr3_aa: CASSSTQLRTEQYF

j_call: TRBJ1-6
v_call: TRBV12-3/TRBV12-4
clone_size: NA
cdr3_aa: CASSWSDNNSPLHF

j_call: TRBJ2-3
v_call: TRBV29-1
clone_size: many
cdr3_aa: CSVDVAVGTDTQYF

j_call: TRBJ2-6
v_call: TRBV4-2
clone_size: NA
cdr3_aa: CASSQDRSFRSGANVLTF

j_call: TRBJ1-5
v_call: TRBV6-1
clone_size: NA
cdr3_aa: CASREVGNQPQHF

j_call: TRBJ1-5
v_call: TRBV7-8
clone_size: many
cdr3_aa: CASSEGPPLQPQHF

j_call: TRBJ2-1
v_call: TRBV19
clone_size: NA
cdr3_aa: CASSMTGGSYNEQFF

j_call: TRBJ2-6
v_call: TRBV18
clone_size: many
cdr3_aa: CASSPPGISGANVLTF

j_call: TRBJ2-1
v_call: TRBV12-5
clone_size: many
cdr3_aa: CASGLMAGTNNEQFF

j_call: TRBJ2-7
v_call: TRBV7-9
clone_size: once
cdr3_aa: CASSLEGQGAGEQYF

j_call: TRBJ2-3
v_call: TRBV11-2
clone_size: many
cdr3_aa: CASSYNRLAGGTDTQYF

j_call: TRBJ1-6
v_call: TRBV6-1
clone_size: many
cdr3_aa: CASILGAGNSPLHF

j_call: TRBJ1-2
v_call: TRBV30
clone_size: many
cdr3_aa: CACPGVGRGGYTF

j_call: TRBJ2-1
v_call: TRBV6-1
clone_size: NA
cdr3_aa: CASSSFSSGGGNEQFF

j_call: TRBJ1-2
v_call: TRBV5-1
clone_size: few
cdr3_aa: CASSLSQSGYTF

j_call: TRBJ2-2
v_call: TRBV6-1
clone_size: many
cdr3_aa: CASSYTQGGARTGELFF

j_call: TRBJ2-5
v_call: TRBV2
clone_size: many
cdr3_aa: CASSEETQYF

j_call: TRBJ1-5
v_call: TRBV12-3/TRBV12-4
clone_size: many
cdr3_aa: CASSKPNQPQHF